This TCR beta chain was identified during a study of blood T cell repertoires in COVID-19. In the study overall: Whether acute or convalescent, the COVID-19 samples came from the United States, Italy and Spain. The cDNA or gDNA used as material had been derived from T cells, B-cell-depleted T cells, or PBMCs.

Trimming cost V 1 base and J 1 base, with 11 bases left between them. The CDR3 has 16 residues. The germline gives CDR1 MGHRA, CDR2 YSYEKL. Authors' analysis steps: Nucleated cell number was recorded as an estimate derived from reference gene primer amplification. Only in-frame clones appear in the TCRdb table, and some are missing; sequencing was by immunoSEQ multiplex PCR. The V and J calls and clone size come from that table; D and trimming were worked out from the DNA. The repertoire has about 410,000 clones, around 86% of them found once; the top ten carry around 1.4%. Sequenced material: peripheral blood. The TCR originated in a woman between 25 and 40 years old with active or convalescent COVID-19. The chain has TRBV4-1 and TRBJ1-3; D is unclear. This CDR3 reads CASSQGAGRSGNTIYF. The CDR3 nucleotides read TGCGCCAGCAGCCAAGGGGCTGGGAGGTCTGGAAACACCATATATTTT.